The 8 T cell receptor beta chains below come from one sample, sequenced in a study of cytomegalovirus exposure and HLA in healthy donors. The data were produced by immunoSEQ multiplex PCR, yet TCRdb's version contains in-frame clones alone and is incomplete. The sample contains about 240,000 clones, around 86% of which appear only once. The sequenced sample was PBMCs. The receptor source for this set is a woman aged 25 to 45 in good health and CMV-seropositive.

The chain joins TRBV27 to TRBJ2-7, with TRBD2 matching over 11 bases. This CDR3 spans 14 amino acids. CDR1 is MNHEY, CDR2 SMNVEV, per germline (reference sequence). J was trimmed by 4 bases and V by 5 bases; bases with no gene match: 4. CDR3 loop: CASSPTSGVYEQYF. Here the CDR3 DNA reads TGTGCCAGCAGTCCGACTAGCGGGGTTTACGAGCAGTACTTC.

V is TRBV6-1 and J is TRBJ2-5, with 7 bases aligning to TRBD1. The length of the CDR3 is 15 residues. CDR1 and CDR2 (germline): MNHNS, SASEGT. Trimming at V came to 4 bases and at J to 2 bases, leaving 7 bases not matched to a gene. The CDR3 loop reads CASSARGLRQETQYF. The CDR3 nucleotides read TGTGCCAGCAGTGCGAGGGGGCTTCGGCAAGAGACCCAGTACTTC.

This clone was recorded once. The chain joins TRBV7-2 to TRBJ2-7; TRBD2 aligns across 10 bases. CDR1 SGHTA and CDR2 FQGNSA come from the germline V gene. V shed 3 bases and J 3 bases; nucleotides not matched to a gene: 2. The CDR3 is 14 amino acids. The CDR3 DNA reads TGTGCCAGCAGCTTGGGGACTAGCGACTACGAGCAGTACTTC. Residues: CASSLGTSDYEQYF.

This clone was seen just once. This sequence joins TRBV5-1 and TRBJ2-7; 7 nucleotides align to TRBD1. This CDR3 has 15 amino acids. Germline V gene lookup returns CDR1 SGHRS and CDR2 YFSETQ. After removal of 3 bases from V and 3 bases from J, the junction contained 9 bases not matched to a gene. CDR3 sequence: CASSSAGTEFYEQYF. CDR3 nucleotide sequence: TGCGCCAGCAGCTCAGCCGGGACAGAGTTCTACGAGCAGTACTTC.

J is TRBJ2-2 and V is TRBV5-1; the D is unclear. V lost 5 bases and J 6 bases, leaving 20 bases between the germline ends. Germline CDR1 and CDR2: SGHRS and YFSETQ. The CDR3 runs 16 residues. The DNA for the CDR3 is TGCGCCAGCAGGACATTGACGTCGAGATTTTCCGGGGAGCTGTTTTTT. Protein product: CASRTLTSRFSGELFF.

The chain links TRBV5-1 to TRBJ1-1; D is undetermined. The length of the CDR3 is 13 residues. Germline CDR1 is SGHRS and CDR2 is YFSETQ. V lost 1 base and J 0 bases, leaving 4 bases between the germline ends. The CDR3 region is CASSLLLNTEAFF. In nucleotides, the CDR3 is TGCGCCAGCAGCTTGCTACTGAACACTGAAGCTTTCTTT.

V is TRBV11-1 and J is TRBJ2-1, with 14 bases fitting TRBD2. Germline loops: CDR1 SGHAT, CDR2 FQDESV (reference sequence). After removal of 6 bases from V and 3 bases from J, the junction contained 7 bases not matched to a gene. The CDR3 spans 17 residues. The DNA of the CDR3 is TGTGCCAGCAGTTATGATGGGACTAGCGGGGGCTACAATGAGCAGTTCTTC. It translates to CASSYDGTSGGYNEQFF.

The J gene is TRBJ2-7, the V gene TRBV9; the match to TRBD2 covers 9 bases. Germline V gene lookup returns CDR1 SGDLS and CDR2 YYNGEE. V gave up 0 bases and J gave up 6 bases; unmatched junction bases: 4. CDR3 length equals 14 residues. The DNA of the CDR3 is TGTGCCAGCAGCGTAGGGGCGGGAGGGCCCGAGCAGTACTTC. It specifies CASSVGAGGPEQYF.